This T cell receptor (beta chain) was obtained from a study of T cell responses to AZD1222 COVID-19 vaccine. The V end was cut by 3 bases, the J end by 3 bases, with 6 bases between. The CDR3 runs 12 residues. The V gene's germline CDR1 is SEHNR and CDR2 FQNEAQ (reference sequence). Method: immunoSEQ multiplex PCR; TCRdb's copy keeps in-frame clones and lacks some. The sample carries around 160,000 clones, 94% recorded once. The specimen comprised peripheral blood, sampled on day 0 of AZD1222 vaccination. The clonotype comes from an adult in good health. The gene calls are TRBV7-9 and TRBJ2-7; D gene unclear. The CDR3 coding sequence is TGTGCCAGCAGCTTGCGAATCTACGAGCAGTACTTC. Protein product: CASSLRIYEQYF.